A selection of T cell receptor beta chains follows, all from one sample in a study of T cell responses to AZD1222 COVID-19 vaccine. Some clones are missing from TCRdb's copy, which holds only in-frame ones; the method was immunoSEQ multiplex PCR. The data show 75,000 to 95,000 clones, approximately 81% seen once. Sequences were derived from peripheral blood, sampled on day 0 of AZD1222 vaccination. The receptors were gathered from an adult in good health. The CDR3 runs from the conserved cysteine through the conserved F or W.

cdr3_aa: CSVEGTGGTEQYF
v_call: TRBV29-1

cdr3_aa: CASSYDSSYEQYF
v_call: TRBV6-5

cdr3_aa: CASSLDPNSVASQYF
v_call: TRBV11-2

cdr3_aa: CASSIGAQAVNIQYF
v_call: TRBV18

cdr3_aa: CASSRGDWSTEAFF
v_call: TRBV3-1/TRBV3-2

cdr3_aa: CAWSVGISNQPQHF
v_call: TRBV30

cdr3_aa: CASSDPFLREGEQFF
v_call: TRBV2

cdr3_aa: CASSPDRGGDTQYF
v_call: TRBV7-3

cdr3_aa: CASSDGTGNYGYTF
v_call: TRBV9

cdr3_aa: CASSLQGKGNYGYTF
v_call: TRBV19

cdr3_aa: CSASALGASSYNEQFF
v_call: TRBV20-1

cdr3_aa: CVSGKDQDGYTF
v_call: TRBV7-8

cdr3_aa: CASSLNDSPVTEAFF
v_call: TRBV2

cdr3_aa: CASSFPQSSGNTIYF
v_call: TRBV5-6

cdr3_aa: CASSGRVNTEAFF
v_call: TRBV10-1

cdr3_aa: CASSTNSPLHF
v_call: TRBV12-3/TRBV12-4

cdr3_aa: CATQGGTDTQYF
v_call: TRBV24-1

cdr3_aa: CSVEGGGPYNEQFF
v_call: TRBV29-1

cdr3_aa: CASSIYGTYQNTEAFF
v_call: TRBV19

cdr3_aa: CASTADTNNEQFF
v_call: TRBV2

cdr3_aa: CASSPGHPNTGELFF
v_call: TRBV5-1

cdr3_aa: CASSPDVSGNTIYF
v_call: TRBV7-3

cdr3_aa: CATAGVTYGYTF
v_call: TRBV7-9

cdr3_aa: CASSQDRANYGYTF
v_call: TRBV16

cdr3_aa: CASSLGGTQETQYF
v_call: TRBV28

cdr3_aa: CSMMGLNYGYTF
v_call: TRBV29-1

cdr3_aa: CASTSAGGAGGYTF
v_call: TRBV6-6

cdr3_aa: CASSRTVLAGGPDEQFF
v_call: TRBV5-1

cdr3_aa: CASSFASVDEQFF
v_call: TRBV6-5

cdr3_aa: CASSLDRGRLDYGYTF
v_call: TRBV5-4

cdr3_aa: CASTTSGGETQYF
v_call: TRBV5-1

cdr3_aa: CASRTGDNQPQHF
v_call: TRBV5-1

cdr3_aa: CASSQPGGQTDTQYF
v_call: TRBV6-2/TRBV6-3

cdr3_aa: CASSFRTSGSSTDTQYF
v_call: TRBV7-2

cdr3_aa: CASSDPTGGNEQFF
v_call: TRBV11-2

cdr3_aa: CASWGGIGGGYYNEQFF
v_call: TRBV19

cdr3_aa: CASSYSQGNQPQHF
v_call: TRBV6-6

cdr3_aa: CASSQVGTSYSGELFF
v_call: TRBV4-2

cdr3_aa: CASSYPRQGTYGYTF
v_call: TRBV6-2/TRBV6-3

cdr3_aa: CASSYTGYEQFF
v_call: TRBV6-5

cdr3_aa: CASSQARVRGNTEAFF
v_call: TRBV4-2

cdr3_aa: CASNGRIGSNQPQHF
v_call: TRBV6-5

cdr3_aa: CASSAKGDTEAFF
v_call: TRBV7-2

cdr3_aa: CASSRTEDGLYSNQPQHF
v_call: TRBV6-4

cdr3_aa: CASSPSPGTTFNYGYTF
v_call: TRBV18

cdr3_aa: CASSLVDSGFGNTIYF
v_call: TRBV7-6

cdr3_aa: CASSYRGNTEAFF
v_call: TRBV6-5

cdr3_aa: CASSIPPRVGANSPLHF
v_call: TRBV19

cdr3_aa: CASTAGVTLNQPQHF
v_call: TRBV2

cdr3_aa: CASSYSGGAVVGEQYF
v_call: TRBV6-5

cdr3_aa: CARSHRTGKPNYGYTF
v_call: TRBV5-3

cdr3_aa: CASTRVGGTQSYEQYF
v_call: TRBV6-6

cdr3_aa: CASSSPPGTGRHEQFF
v_call: TRBV9